A selection of T cell receptor beta chains follows, all from one sample in a study of blood T cells in healthy people across ages. TCRdb used MiXCR to reprocess the 5' RACE reads, holding one entry per CDR3 protein. The sample contains some 1.5 million distinct CDR3 sequences, roughly two fifths of which appear only once. Specimen: blood. The source of these receptors is a woman under 30 in good health. Each CDR3 is given with its conserved first and last residue. A D gene is named only where the DNA matches it firmly. Size is omitted from some rows. Given values are once, few, many or a class for expanded clones.

once	-	TRBV19	TRBJ1-5	14	TGTGCCAGTAGTGGGTCAGCGATTAATCAGCCCCAGCATTTT	CASSGSAINQPQHF
-	-	TRBV7-8	TRBJ1-1	15	TGTGCCAGCAGCTCCACGACAGGCCGGGAGACTGGAGCTTTCTTT	CASSSTTGRETGAFF
-	TRBD1	TRBV20-1	TRBJ1-2	15	TGCAGTGCAGCTCTTGGGATCCGGACAGGCTATGGCTACACCTTC	CSAALGIRTGYGYTF
few	TRBD1	TRBV10-2	TRBJ1-1	14	TGCGCCAGCAAGTCGGACAGGGTGGGGACTGAAGCTTTCTTT	CASKSDRVGTEAFF
few	-	TRBV7-3	TRBJ2-1	13	TGTGCCAGCAGCCAAGGTATTCGCGGTGAGCAGTTCTTC	CASSQGIRGEQFF
few	-	TRBV4-1	TRBJ2-5	14	TGCGCCAGCAGCCAAGCCCGGTCGGCGGAGACCCAGTACTTC	CASSQARSAETQYF
few	-	TRBV12-5	TRBJ1-1	15	TGTGCTAGTGGTTTGTCCCGAGGGGTGGCCACTGAAGCTTTCTTT	CASGLSRGVATEAFF
once	-	TRBV10-3	TRBJ1-5	13	TGTGCCATCAGTGAGTTGGGGAATCAGCCCCAGCATTTT	CAISELGNQPQHF
-	-	TRBV27	TRBJ1-6	14	TGTGCCAGCACCACCGGAGGGGGAGGTTCACCCCTCCACTTT	CASTTGGGGSPLHF
-	-	TRBV6-6	TRBJ2-7	14	TGTGCCAGCAGTTACTCAGGACCATACAATGAGCAGTACTTC	CASSYSGPYNEQYF
-	-	TRBV7-2	TRBJ2-2	16	TGTGCCAGCAGCCGGTTCGGGCAGGGGCTGACCGGGGAGCTGTTTTTT	CASSRFGQGLTGELFF
many	TRBD1	TRBV12-3/TRBV12-4	TRBJ1-2	14	TGTGCCAGCAGTCCCACAGGGGTGGACTATGGCTACACCTTC	CASSPTGVDYGYTF
-	-	TRBV11-2	TRBJ2-1	16	TGTGCCAGCAGCTTACAAGGGGGAACGATCTACAATGAGCAGTTCTTC	CASSLQGGTIYNEQFF
-	-	TRBV20-1	TRBJ1-6	11	TGCAGTGCTAGACCGGAATCACCCCTCCACTTT	CSARPESPLHF
-	-	TRBV10-1	TRBJ2-7	15	TGCGCCAGCAGTGAGTATCGGGGATCCTCCTACGAGCAGTACTTC	CASSEYRGSSYEQYF
-	TRBD1	TRBV12-3/TRBV12-4	TRBJ2-5	14	TGTGCCAGCAGTCGACAGGGGCTAAACAATGAGCAGTACTTC	CASSRQGLNNEQYF
few	-	TRBV29-1	TRBJ2-5	13	TGCAGCGTTGAACTCACGGCCCAAGAGACCCAGTACTTC	CSVELTAQETQYF
-	TRBD2	TRBV20-1	TRBJ2-3	14	TGCAGTGGCTTGTTGGGGGGGAACACAGATACGCAGTATTTT	CSGLLGGNTDTQYF
-	-	TRBV20-1	TRBJ1-2	15	TGCAGTGCTAGTGGAAGGGGAAGACCAGACTATGGCTACACCTTC	CSASGRGRPDYGYTF
-	TRBD2	TRBV7-9	TRBJ2-7	12	TGTGCCAGCAGCTCGGGACTAGATGAGCAGTACTTC	CASSSGLDEQYF
few	-	TRBV5-1	TRBJ1-4	14	TGCGCCAGCAGCTTGGAGGCAGGAGGTGAAAAACTGTTTTTT	CASSLEAGGEKLFF
-	TRBD2	TRBV7-9	TRBJ2-1	16	TGTGCCAGCAGCTTACGGCGGGAGGGCCGCATCGATGAGCAGTTCTTC	CASSLRREGRIDEQFF
few	TRBD1	TRBV27	TRBJ2-7	15	TGTGCCAGCAGCAGCCCGGGACAGCCCTTAGCGGAGCAGTACTTC	CASSSPGQPLAEQYF
-	-	TRBV12-5	TRBJ1-2	12	TGTGCTAGTGGGGGGTCGGGGTATGGCTACACCTTC	CASGGSGYGYTF
few	TRBD1	TRBV20-1	TRBJ2-5	14	TGCAGTGCTAGGTTTGGCAGGGGGCTTGAGACCCAGTACTTC	CSARFGRGLETQYF
once	-	TRBV3-1	TRBJ2-1	16	TGTGCCAGCAGCCAAGAAGCTCTCTCCTCCTACAATGAGCAGTTCTTC	CASSQEALSSYNEQFF
-	-	TRBV20-1	TRBJ2-1	16	TGCAGTGCTAGAGATCCGGCCGCGCAAGGGGACGATGAGCAGTTCTTC	CSARDPAAQGDDEQFF
-	TRBD1	TRBV4-3	TRBJ1-1	15	TGCGCCAGCAGCCTGTCGGACAGGCCGGGGGCTGAAGCTTTCTTT	CASSLSDRPGAEAFF
-	TRBD1	TRBV5-1	TRBJ1-4	15	TGCGCCAGCAGCTTACCTGGGACAGGGGGTGAAAAACTGTTTTTT	CASSLPGTGGEKLFF
few	TRBD2	TRBV20-1	TRBJ2-1	16	TGCAGTGCCGCCGGGACTAGCGGGACGATCCCCAATGAGCAGTTCTTC	CSAAGTSGTIPNEQFF
few	-	TRBV24-1	TRBJ2-3	16	TGTGCCACCAGTGGGAAGTCCTCTACCGGGACAGATACGCAGTATTTT	CATSGKSSTGTDTQYF
few	TRBD2	TRBV12-3/TRBV12-4	TRBJ2-5	16	TGTGCCAGCAGTCAAGGACTAGCGGGGGGCATGAAGACCCAGTACTTC	CASSQGLAGGMKTQYF
-	-	TRBV7-9	TRBJ1-6	14	TGTGCCAACGGGGGGGCCTCCTATAATTCACCCCTCCACTTT	CANGGASYNSPLHF
many	TRBD2	TRBV12-3/TRBV12-4	TRBJ2-3	16	TGTGCCAGCAGTCCCCAAGCGGGAGGCGGGGCAGATACGCAGTATTTT	CASSPQAGGGADTQYF
-	TRBD1	TRBV5-1	TRBJ2-5	15	TGCGCCAGCAGCTTGGATAGACAGGGGGTACAGACCCAGTACTTC	CASSLDRQGVQTQYF
-	-	TRBV7-8	TRBJ1-2	17	TGTGCCAGCAGCTTAGTCTTGACGCAGGGACTATTGTATGGCTACACCTTC	CASSLVLTQGLLYGYTF
-	-	TRBV19	TRBJ2-5	15	TGTGCCAGTAGTATCTTACGGGGGAACCAAGAGACCCAGTACTTC	CASSILRGNQETQYF
few	TRBD2	TRBV12-3/TRBV12-4	TRBJ2-1	13	TGTGCCAGCACGGGGACTAGACACAATGAGCAGTTCTTC	CASTGTRHNEQFF
once	-	TRBV15	TRBJ2-3	15	TGTGCCACCAGTGAACTGGGGGGTCTTTGGCATACGCAGTATTTT	CATSELGGLWHTQYF
few	TRBD1	TRBV20-1	TRBJ2-1	13	TGCAGTGCTGTACAGGGGGTCTACAATGAGCAGTTCTTC	CSAVQGVYNEQFF
-	-	TRBV6-5	TRBJ2-7	14	TGTGCCAGCAGTTACAGCGGCTTATTATACGAGCAGTACTTC	CASSYSGLLYEQYF
-	-	TRBV12-3/TRBV12-4	TRBJ1-2	14	TGTGCCAGCAGTCTGTCAAGGGGACTCTATGGCTACACCTTC	CASSLSRGLYGYTF
-	TRBD2	TRBV11-2	TRBJ2-7	13	TGTGCCAGCCGACTAGCGGATTCCTACGAGCAGTACTTC	CASRLADSYEQYF
few	TRBD1	TRBV20-1	TRBJ2-1	11	TGCAGTGAACAGGGGTCGTGGGAGCAGTTCTTC	CSEQGSWEQFF